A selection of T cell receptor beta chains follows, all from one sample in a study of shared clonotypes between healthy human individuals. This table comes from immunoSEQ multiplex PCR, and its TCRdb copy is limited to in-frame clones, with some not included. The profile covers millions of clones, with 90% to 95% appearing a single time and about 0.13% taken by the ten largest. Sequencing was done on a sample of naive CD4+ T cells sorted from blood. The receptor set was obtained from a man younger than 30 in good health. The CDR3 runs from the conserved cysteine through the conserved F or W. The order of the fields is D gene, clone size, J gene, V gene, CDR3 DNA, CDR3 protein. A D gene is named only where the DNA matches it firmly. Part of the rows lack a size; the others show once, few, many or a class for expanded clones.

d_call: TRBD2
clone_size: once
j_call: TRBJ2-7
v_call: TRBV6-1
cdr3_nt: TGTGCCATCTCGACTTCGGGAGGCTCTTCCTACGAGCAGTACTTC
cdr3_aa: CAISTSGGSSYEQYF

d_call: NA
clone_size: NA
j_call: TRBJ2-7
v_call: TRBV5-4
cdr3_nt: TGTGCCAGCAGCTTGAAATCAGGCGGCACCTACGAGCAGTACTTC
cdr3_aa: CASSLKSGGTYEQYF

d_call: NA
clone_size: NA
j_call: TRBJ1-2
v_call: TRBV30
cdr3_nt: TGTGCCTGGGCCAGCAACCCGGGGTATGGCTACACCTTC
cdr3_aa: CAWASNPGYGYTF

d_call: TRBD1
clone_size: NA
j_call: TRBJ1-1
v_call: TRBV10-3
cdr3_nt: TGTGCCATCAGTCTGGGGACAGGGGCGGGGAACACTGAAGCTTTCTTT
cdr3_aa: CAISLGTGAGNTEAFF

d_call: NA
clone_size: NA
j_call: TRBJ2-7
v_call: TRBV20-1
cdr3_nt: TGCAGTGCTCCGGGGCCCTACGAGCAGTACTTC
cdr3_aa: CSAPGPYEQYF

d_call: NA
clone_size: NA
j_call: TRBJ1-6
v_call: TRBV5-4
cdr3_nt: TGTGCCAGCAGCTTGGCACTCTCACCCCTCCACTTT
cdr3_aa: CASSLALSPLHF

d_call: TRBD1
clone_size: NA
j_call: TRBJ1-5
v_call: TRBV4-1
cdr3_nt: TGCGCCAGCAGCCACGCCGACAGGGACAATCAGCCCCAGCATTTT
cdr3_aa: CASSHADRDNQPQHF

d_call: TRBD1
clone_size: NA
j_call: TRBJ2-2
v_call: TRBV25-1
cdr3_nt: TGTGCCAGCAGTGGACAGGGTCCCGGGGAGCTGTTTTTT
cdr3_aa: CASSGQGPGELFF

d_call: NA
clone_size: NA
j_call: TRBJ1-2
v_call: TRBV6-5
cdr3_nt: TGTGCCAGCAGTTCCCCCTATGGCTACACCTTC
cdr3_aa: CASSSPYGYTF

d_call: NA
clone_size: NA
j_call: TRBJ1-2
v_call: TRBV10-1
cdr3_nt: TGCGCCAGCAGTGAGGCAGGTTATGGCTACACCTTC
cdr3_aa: CASSEAGYGYTF

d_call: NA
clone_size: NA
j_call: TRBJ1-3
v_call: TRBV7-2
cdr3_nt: TGTGCCAGCAGTCTAGGGCCTGGATCTGGAAACACCATATATTTT
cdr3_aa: CASSLGPGSGNTIYF

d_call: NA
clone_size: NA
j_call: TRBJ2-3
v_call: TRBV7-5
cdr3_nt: TGTGCCAGGACAAGACTAGCGGGAGGTCGCAGACAAGTAACAGATACGCAGTATTTT
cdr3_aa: CARTRLAGGRRQVTDTQYF

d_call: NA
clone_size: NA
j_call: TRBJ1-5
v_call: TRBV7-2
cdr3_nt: TGTGCCAGCAGCTTAGAACAGGGTCGGGGCGCCCAGCATTTT
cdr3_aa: CASSLEQGRGAQHF

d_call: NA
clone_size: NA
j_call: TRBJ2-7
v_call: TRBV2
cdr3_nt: TGTGCCAGCAGTGGTCACTACGAGCAGTACTTC
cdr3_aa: CASSGHYEQYF

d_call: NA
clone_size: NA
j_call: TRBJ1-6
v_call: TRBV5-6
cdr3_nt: TGTGCCAGCAGTCTTCGGGGTAATTCACCCCTCCACTTT
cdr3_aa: CASSLRGNSPLHF

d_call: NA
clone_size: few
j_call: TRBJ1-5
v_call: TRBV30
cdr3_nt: TGTGCCTGGAGTGCCGACAGCAATCAGCCCCAGCATTTT
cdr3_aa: CAWSADSNQPQHF

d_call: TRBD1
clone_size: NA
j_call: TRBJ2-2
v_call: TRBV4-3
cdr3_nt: TGCGCCAGCAGCCCCGGACAGGGAAACACCGGGGAGCTGTTTTTT
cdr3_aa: CASSPGQGNTGELFF

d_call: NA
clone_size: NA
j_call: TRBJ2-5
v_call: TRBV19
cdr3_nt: TGTGCCAGTAGTATTGAGGGGGGACTACCTGAGACCCAGTACTTC
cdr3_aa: CASSIEGGLPETQYF

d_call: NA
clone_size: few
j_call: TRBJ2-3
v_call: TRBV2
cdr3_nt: TGTGCCAGCAACCTAGATGTAGATACGCAGTATTTT
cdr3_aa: CASNLDVDTQYF

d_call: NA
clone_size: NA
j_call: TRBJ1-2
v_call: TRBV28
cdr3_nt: TGTGCCAGCAGTTTTTCGGTCTATGGCTACACCTTC
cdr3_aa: CASSFSVYGYTF

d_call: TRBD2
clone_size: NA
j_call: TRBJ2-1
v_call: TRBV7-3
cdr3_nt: TGTGCCAGCAGCTTGTGGGCTAGCGGGAGGGATGAGCAGTTCTTC
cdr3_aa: CASSLWASGRDEQFF

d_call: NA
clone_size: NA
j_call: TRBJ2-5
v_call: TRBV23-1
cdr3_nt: TGCGCCAGCAGTCAATCGACCTGCGAGACCCAGTACTTC
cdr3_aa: CASSQSTCETQYF

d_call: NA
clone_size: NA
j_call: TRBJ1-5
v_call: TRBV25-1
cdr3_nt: TGTGCCAGCAGTGGGGACCACTATAGCAATCAGCCCCAGCATTTT
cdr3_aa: CASSGDHYSNQPQHF

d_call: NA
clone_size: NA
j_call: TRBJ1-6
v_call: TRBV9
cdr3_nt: TGTGCCAGCAGCGTATGGTCCGACGCGCCCCTCCACTTT
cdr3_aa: CASSVWSDAPLHF

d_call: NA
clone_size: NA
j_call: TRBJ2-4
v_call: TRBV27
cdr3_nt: TGTGCCAGCAGTTTAATTTCGGGTGCCAAAAACATTCAGTACTTC
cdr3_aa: CASSLISGAKNIQYF

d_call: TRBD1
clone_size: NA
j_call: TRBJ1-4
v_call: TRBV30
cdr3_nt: TGTGCCTGGCAGGGGGTAGCTAATGAAAAACTGTTTTTT
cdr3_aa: CAWQGVANEKLFF

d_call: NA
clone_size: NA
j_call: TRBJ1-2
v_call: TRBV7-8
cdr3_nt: TGTGCCAGCAGTTACGGGAGTAACTATGGCTACACCTTC
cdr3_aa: CASSYGSNYGYTF

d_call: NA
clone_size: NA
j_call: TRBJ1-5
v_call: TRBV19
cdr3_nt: TGTGCCAGTAGTATGGGGGTTCATCAGCCCCAGCATTTT
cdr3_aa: CASSMGVHQPQHF

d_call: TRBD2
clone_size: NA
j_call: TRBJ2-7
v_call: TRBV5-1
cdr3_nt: TGCGCCACCGCGCCGACTAGCGGGGTAACCTACGAGCAGTACTTC
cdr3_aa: CATAPTSGVTYEQYF

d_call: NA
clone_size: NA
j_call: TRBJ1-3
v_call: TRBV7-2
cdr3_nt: TGTGCCAGCAGCTTAGTAACCTGGGTGGACACCATATATTTT
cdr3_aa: CASSLVTWVDTIYF

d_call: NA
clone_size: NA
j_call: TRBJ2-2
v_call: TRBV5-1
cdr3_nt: TGCGCCAGCAGCTCCGGACAGTCGAACACCGGGGAGCTGTTTTTT
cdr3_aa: CASSSGQSNTGELFF

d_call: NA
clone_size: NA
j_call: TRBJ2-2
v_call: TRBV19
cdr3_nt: TGTGCCAGTGCCCCTCGCTTTCCTAACACCGGGGAGCTGTTTTTT
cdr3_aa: CASAPRFPNTGELFF

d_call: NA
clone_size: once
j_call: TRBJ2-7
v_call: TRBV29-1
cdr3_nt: TGCAGCGTCCGTTTATCCGACACCTCCTACGAGCAGTACTTC
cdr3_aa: CSVRLSDTSYEQYF

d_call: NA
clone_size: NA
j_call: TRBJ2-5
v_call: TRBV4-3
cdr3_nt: TGCGCCAGCAGCCAAGAGGGCGGACCCCAAGAGACCCAGTACTTC
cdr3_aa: CASSQEGGPQETQYF

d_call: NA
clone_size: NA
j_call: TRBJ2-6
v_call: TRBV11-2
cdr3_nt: TGTGCCAGCAGCCTCACAGGGTTTGCCACTGGGGCCAACGTCCTGACTTTC
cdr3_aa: CASSLTGFATGANVLTF

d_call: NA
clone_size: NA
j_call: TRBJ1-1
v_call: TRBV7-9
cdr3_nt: TGTGCCAGCAGCTGGGGGGACACTGAAGCTTTCTTT
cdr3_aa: CASSWGDTEAFF

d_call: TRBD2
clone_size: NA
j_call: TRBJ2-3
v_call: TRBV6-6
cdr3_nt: TGTGCCAGCAGTTATGTAGCGGGTAGAACAGATACGCAGTATTTT
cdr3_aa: CASSYVAGRTDTQYF

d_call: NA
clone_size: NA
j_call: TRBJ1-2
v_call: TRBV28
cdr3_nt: TGTGCCAGCAGTTTGTACGATGGCCCCACTAACTATGGCTACACCTTC
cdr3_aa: CASSLYDGPTNYGYTF

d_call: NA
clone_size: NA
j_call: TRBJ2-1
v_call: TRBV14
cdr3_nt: TGTGCCAGCAGCCAGATCGAGGGGTACAAAAATGAGCAGTTCTTC
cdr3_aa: CASSQIEGYKNEQFF

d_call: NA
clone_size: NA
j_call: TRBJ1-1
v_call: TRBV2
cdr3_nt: TGTGCCAGCAGCCGGGACACCCAAAACACTGAAGCTTTCTTT
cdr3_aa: CASSRDTQNTEAFF

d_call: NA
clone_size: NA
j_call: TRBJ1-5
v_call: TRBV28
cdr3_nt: TGTGCCAGCAGTTTAAGTCAGCCCCAGCATTTT
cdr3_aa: CASSLSQPQHF

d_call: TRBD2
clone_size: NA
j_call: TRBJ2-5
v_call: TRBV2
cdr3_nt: TGTGCCAGTACAGCGGGAGTTGGGCAAGAGACCCAGTACTTC
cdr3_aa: CASTAGVGQETQYF

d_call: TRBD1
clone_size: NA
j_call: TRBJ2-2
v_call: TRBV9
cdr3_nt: TGTGCCAGCAGCGTGCTTGGACAGGGGAACACCGGGGAGCTGTTTTTT
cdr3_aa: CASSVLGQGNTGELFF

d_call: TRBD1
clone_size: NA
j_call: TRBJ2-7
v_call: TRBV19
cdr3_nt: TGTGCCAGTAGTCTTGGACAGGGTTACGAGCAGTACTTC
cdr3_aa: CASSLGQGYEQYF

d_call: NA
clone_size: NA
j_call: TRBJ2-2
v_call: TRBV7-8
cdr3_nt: TGTGCCAGCAGCTTAGCGGGGGCTGGGACCGGGGAGCTGTTTTTT
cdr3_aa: CASSLAGAGTGELFF

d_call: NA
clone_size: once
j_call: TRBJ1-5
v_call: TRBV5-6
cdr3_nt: TGTGCCAGCAGCCAAGCGGGGGCCAAACGCAGCAATCAGCCCCAGCATTTT
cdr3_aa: CASSQAGAKRSNQPQHF

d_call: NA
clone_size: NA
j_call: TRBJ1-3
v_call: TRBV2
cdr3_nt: TGTGCCAGCAGCGGGGGGTACGCCGGAAACACCATATATTTT
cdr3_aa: CASSGGYAGNTIYF

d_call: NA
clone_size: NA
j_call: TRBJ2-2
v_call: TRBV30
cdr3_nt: TGTGCCTGGAGCAGGGACCTGGCCGGGGAGCTGTTTTTT
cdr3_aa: CAWSRDLAGELFF

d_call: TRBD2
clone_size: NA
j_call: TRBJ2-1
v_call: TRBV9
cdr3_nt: TGTGCCAGCAGCTCTGGGACTAGCCCCAATGAGCAGTTCTTC
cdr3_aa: CASSSGTSPNEQFF